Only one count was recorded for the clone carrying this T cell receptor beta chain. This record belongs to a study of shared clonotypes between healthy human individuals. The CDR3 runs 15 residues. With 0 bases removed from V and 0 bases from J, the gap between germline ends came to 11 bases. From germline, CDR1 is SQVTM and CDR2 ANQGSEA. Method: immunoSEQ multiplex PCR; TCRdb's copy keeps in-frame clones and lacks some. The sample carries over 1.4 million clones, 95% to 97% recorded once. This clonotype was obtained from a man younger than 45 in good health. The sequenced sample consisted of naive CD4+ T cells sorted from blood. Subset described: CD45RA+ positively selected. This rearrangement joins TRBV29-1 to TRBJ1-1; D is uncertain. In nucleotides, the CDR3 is TGCAGCGTTGAAGATTGGGAGCAGATGAACACTGAAGCTTTCTTT. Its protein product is CSVEDWEQMNTEAFF.